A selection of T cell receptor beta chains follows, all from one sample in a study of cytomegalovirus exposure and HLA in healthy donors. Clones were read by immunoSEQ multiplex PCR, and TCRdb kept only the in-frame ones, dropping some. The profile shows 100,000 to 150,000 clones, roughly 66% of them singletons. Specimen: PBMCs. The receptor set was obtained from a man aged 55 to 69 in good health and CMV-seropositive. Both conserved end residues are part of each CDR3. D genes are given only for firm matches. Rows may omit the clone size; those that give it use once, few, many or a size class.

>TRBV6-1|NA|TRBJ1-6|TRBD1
TGTGCCAGCAGCCCAGGGGGGACGAATAATTCACCCCTCCACTTT
CASSPGGTNNSPLHF
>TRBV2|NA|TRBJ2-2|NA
TGTGCCAGCAGTGAAGCTACAGCCCCAGGTACCGGGGAGCTGTTTTTT
CASSEATAPGTGELFF
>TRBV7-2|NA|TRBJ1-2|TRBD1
TGTGCCAGCAGCCCAGGGGGCCGAAACTATGGCTACACCTTC
CASSPGGRNYGYTF
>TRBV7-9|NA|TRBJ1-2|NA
TGTGCCAGCGGGGGGACTAACTATGGCTACACCTTC
CASGGTNYGYTF
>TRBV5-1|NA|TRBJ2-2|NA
TGCGCCAGCAGCTTGCTTAACACCGGGGAGCTGTTTTTT
CASSLLNTGELFF
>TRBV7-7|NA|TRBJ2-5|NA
TGTGCTAGCAGCTTAGGAGTGGGGGCCTTCCAAGAGACCCAGTACTTC
CASSLGVGAFQETQYF
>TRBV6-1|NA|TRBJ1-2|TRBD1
TGTGCCAGCAGAACGACAGGGGACTATGGCTACACCTTC
CASRTTGDYGYTF
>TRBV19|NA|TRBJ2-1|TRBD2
TGTGCCAGTAGTATAGGGCTAGCGGGGGCCTTCTCCTACAATGAGCAGTTCTTC
CASSIGLAGAFSYNEQFF
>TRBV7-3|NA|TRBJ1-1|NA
TGTGCCAGCAGCTTCTCAAGAGACACTGAAGCTTTCTTT
CASSFSRDTEAFF
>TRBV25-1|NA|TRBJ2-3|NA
TGCGCCAGCCAACGGACAGACGGGACAGATACGCAGTATTTT
CASQRTDGTDTQYF
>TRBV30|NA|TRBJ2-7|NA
TGTGCCTGGAGGAATGGGGGGACCGCAGGCGAGCAGTACTTC
CAWRNGGTAGEQYF
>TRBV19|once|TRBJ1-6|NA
TGTGCCAGTAGACCGGACAGAGTCAATTCACCCCTCCACTTT
CASRPDRVNSPLHF
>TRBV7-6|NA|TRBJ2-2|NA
TGTGCCAGCAGCTTAGCGGTGAGCACCGGGGAGCTGTTTTTT
CASSLAVSTGELFF
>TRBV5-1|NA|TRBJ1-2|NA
TGCGCCAGCAGCCCGGGGAGACAGGTCTATGGCTACACCTTC
CASSPGRQVYGYTF
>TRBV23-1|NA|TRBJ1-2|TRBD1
TGCGCCAGCAGTCATCAGGGGGTACCCCATGGCTACACCTTC
CASSHQGVPHGYTF
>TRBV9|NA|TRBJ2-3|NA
TGTGCCAGCAGCCCCACCCCCGAGACAGATACGCAGTATTTT
CASSPTPETDTQYF
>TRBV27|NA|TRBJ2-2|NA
TGTGCCAGCAGTTTCCGACCCCCTGTCCTCGGGGACGGGGAGCTGTTTTTT
CASSFRPPVLGDGELFF
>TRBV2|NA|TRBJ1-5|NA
TGTGCCAGCTCGCAGGAATTTAATCAGCCCCAGCATTTT
CASSQEFNQPQHF
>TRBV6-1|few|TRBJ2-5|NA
TGTGCCAGCACCTACACATTGACTAGTGGCGAGACCCAGTACTTC
CASTYTLTSGETQYF
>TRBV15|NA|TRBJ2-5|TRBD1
TGTGCCACCAGCAGAGGGACAGGGGGCACAGAGACCCAGTACTTC
CATSRGTGGTETQYF
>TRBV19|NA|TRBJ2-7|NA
TGTGCCAGTAGTATTACAGTGTCCTACGAGCAGTACTTC
CASSITVSYEQYF
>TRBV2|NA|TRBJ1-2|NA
TGTGCCAGCAGTTTTCAGGGGACTGGCTACACCTTC
CASSFQGTGYTF
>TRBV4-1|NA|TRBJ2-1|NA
TGCGCCAGCAGCCAAGTAAACCCGGGGGATGAGTTCTTC
CASSQVNPGDEFF
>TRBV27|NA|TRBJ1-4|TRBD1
TGTGCCAGCAGTTCCAACAGGGGGAGTGAAAAACTGTTTTTT
CASSSNRGSEKLFF
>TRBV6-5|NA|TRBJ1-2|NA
TGTGCCAGCAGTTACCGTCGCGTGGGCAGGGACAATGGCTACACCTTC
CASSYRRVGRDNGYTF
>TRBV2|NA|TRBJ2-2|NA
TGTGCCAGCACTGCAGGTTTAACCAGGGAGCTGTTTTTT
CASTAGLTRELFF
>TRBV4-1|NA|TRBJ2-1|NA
TGCGCCAGCAGCGAGCGACAGGCTTTCAATGAGCAGTTCTTC
CASSERQAFNEQFF
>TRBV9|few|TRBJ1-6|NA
TGTGCCAGCAGCGTAGAGGCACTATCCTATAATTCACCCCTCCACTTT
CASSVEALSYNSPLHF
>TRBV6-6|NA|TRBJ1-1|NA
TGTGCCAGCAGTTACACTGCGTTTCAGAACACTGAAGCTTTCTTT
CASSYTAFQNTEAFF
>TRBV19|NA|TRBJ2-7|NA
TGTGCCAGTAGTATAGATCTATACGGCGGCTACGAGCAGTACTTC
CASSIDLYGGYEQYF
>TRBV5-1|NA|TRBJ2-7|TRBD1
TGCGCCAGCAGCACGGACGGGACAGAGTACGAGCAGTACTTC
CASSTDGTEYEQYF
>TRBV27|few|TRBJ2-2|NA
TGTGCCAGCAGGTCGAAGAGGGGGGGTGAGACCGGGGAGCTGTTTTTT
CASRSKRGGETGELFF
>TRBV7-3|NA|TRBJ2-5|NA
TGTGCCAGCAGTCGAGAGACCCAGTACTTC
CASSRETQYF
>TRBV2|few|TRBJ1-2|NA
TGTGCCAGCAGTGAAGTGGTCCTGACATATGGCTACACCTTC
CASSEVVLTYGYTF
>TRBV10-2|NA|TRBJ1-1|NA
TGCGCCAGCAAAGGGGATGAAGGAACTGAAGCTTTCTTT
CASKGDEGTEAFF
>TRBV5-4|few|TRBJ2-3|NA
TGTGCCAGCGGTGTCGGAGGAGATACGCAGTATTTT
CASGVGGDTQYF
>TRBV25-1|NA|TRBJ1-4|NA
TGTGCCAGCAGTGAAAGCGGACCAAATGAAAAACTGTTTTTT
CASSESGPNEKLFF
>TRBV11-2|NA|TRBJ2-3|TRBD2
TGTGCCAGCAGCCCTACTAGCGGGGGGGTAGATACGCAGTATTTT
CASSPTSGGVDTQYF
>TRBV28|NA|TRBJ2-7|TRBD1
TGTGCCATAACAGGGGGATCCTACGAGCAGTACTTC
CAITGGSYEQYF
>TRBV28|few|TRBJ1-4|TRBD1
TGTGCCAGCAGTTCGACAGGGATCAATGAAAAACTGTTTTTT
CASSSTGINEKLFF
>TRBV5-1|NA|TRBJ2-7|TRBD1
TGCGCCAGCAGCCTAAGGGGGCGCGGACACGAGCAGTACTTC
CASSLRGRGHEQYF
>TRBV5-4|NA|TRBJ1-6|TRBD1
TGTGCCAGCAGCACAGGGGGCTCATCACCCCTCCACTTT
CASSTGGSSPLHF
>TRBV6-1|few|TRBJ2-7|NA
TGTGCCTCGGGACATCGGGCTCGGGAGCAGTACTTC
CASGHRAREQYF
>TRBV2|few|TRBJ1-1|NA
TGTGCCAGCCGAGTGTGGTCTGAGGGCACTGAAGCTTTCTTT
CASRVWSEGTEAFF
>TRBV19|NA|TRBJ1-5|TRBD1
TGTGCCAGTACCCCAACAGGACAGGGGGGACAGCCCCAGCATTTT
CASTPTGQGGQPQHF
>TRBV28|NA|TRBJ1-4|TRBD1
TGTGCCAGCAGCACCCGGGACAGGGGGACTGAAAAACTGTTTTTT
CASSTRDRGTEKLFF
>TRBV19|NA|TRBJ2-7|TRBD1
TGTGCCAGTTGGGACAGGTTAAATTACGAGCAGTACTTC
CASWDRLNYEQYF
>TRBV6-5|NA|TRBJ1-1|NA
TGTGCCAGCAGTTACTCAGGGGTATCGGACACTGAAGCTTTCTTT
CASSYSGVSDTEAFF
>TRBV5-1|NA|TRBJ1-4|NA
TGCGCCAGCAGCTTACAGGGCACTAATGAAAAACTGTTTTTT
CASSLQGTNEKLFF
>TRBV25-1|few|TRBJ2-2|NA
TGTGCCAGCAGTGAATTGATGGAGGCCGGGGAGCTGTTTTTT
CASSELMEAGELFF
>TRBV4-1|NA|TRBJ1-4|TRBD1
TGCGCCAGCAGCCAAGACAGAGATGTGAACAGGGGAAATGAAAAACTGTTTTTT
CASSQDRDVNRGNEKLFF
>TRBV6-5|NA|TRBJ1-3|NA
TGTGCCAGCAGCCGAGGCAAACCTGGAAACACCATATATTTT
CASSRGKPGNTIYF